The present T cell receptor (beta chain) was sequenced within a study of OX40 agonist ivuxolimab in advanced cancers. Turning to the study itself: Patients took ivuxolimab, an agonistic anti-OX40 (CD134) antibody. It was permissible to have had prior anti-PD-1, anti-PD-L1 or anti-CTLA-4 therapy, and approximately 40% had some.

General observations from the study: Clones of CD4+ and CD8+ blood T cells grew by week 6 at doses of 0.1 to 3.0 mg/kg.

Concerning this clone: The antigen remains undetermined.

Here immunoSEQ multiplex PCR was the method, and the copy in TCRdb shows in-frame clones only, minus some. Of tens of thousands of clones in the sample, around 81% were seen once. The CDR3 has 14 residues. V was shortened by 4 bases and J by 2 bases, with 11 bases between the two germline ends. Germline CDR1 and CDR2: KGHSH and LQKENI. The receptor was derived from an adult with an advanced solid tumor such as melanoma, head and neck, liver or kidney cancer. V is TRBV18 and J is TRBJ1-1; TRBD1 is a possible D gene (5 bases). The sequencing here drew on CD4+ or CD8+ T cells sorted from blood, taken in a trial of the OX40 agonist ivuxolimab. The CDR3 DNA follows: TGTGCCAGCTCACTCCTACAGGAAAACACTGAAGCTTTCTTT. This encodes CASSLLQENTEAFF.